The clone carrying this T cell receptor beta chain was detected ten times or more. These data come from a study of T-cell reconstitution after alpha-beta-depleted transplantation in children. Unique molecular identifiers tagged the TCRbeta library. TCRdb redid the calling of the PCR reads with MiXCR, one entry per CDR3 protein. The data show 83,000 or so distinct CDR3 sequences, more than 7% seen once. The CDR3 is 14 amino acids. V was shortened by 2 bases and J by 2 bases, with 6 bases between the two germline ends. In germline, CDR1 is LGHDT, CDR2 YNNKEL (reference sequence). The J gene is TRBJ2-2, the V gene TRBV3-1, with unresolved D. The sample was PBMCs from the stem cell graft donor, taken from the stem cell graft. The receptor was derived from a human donor who donated a stem cell graft to a child with congenital amegakaryocytic thrombocytopenia. CDR3 in amino acids: CASSQTYNTGELFF. DNA for the CDR3: TGTGCCAGCAGCCAAACCTACAACACCGGGGAGCTGTTTTTT.